This TCR beta chain is drawn from a study of blood T cell repertoires in COVID-19. Study details: Samples taken during acute and convalescent COVID-19 were collected in the United States, Italy and Spain. Nucleic acid was either cDNA or gDNA, and it came from T cells, B-cell-depleted T cells, or PBMCs.

Sequencing used immunoSEQ multiplex PCR; TCRdb keeps in-frame clones, though not all of them. The table includes about 200,000 clones, under 90% detected once. Sequenced material: peripheral blood. This receptor was identified in a man aged 55-75 years who had recovered from COVID-19.

CDR3 amino acids: CASSFKGTGYDQPQHF. Written as DNA, the CDR3 is TGTGCCAGCAGTTTTAAAGGGACAGGGTATGATCAGCCCCAGCATTTT. The chain employs TRBV6-5 and TRBJ1-5, with TRBD1 matching over 9 bases. CDR1 and CDR2 (germline): MNHEY, SVGAGI. With V trimmed by 4 bases and J by 5 bases, 9 bases remained unmatched. The CDR3 is made up of 16 amino acids.